A single TCR beta chain is shown here with its context. Assay used: immunoSEQ multiplex PCR; TCRdb lists only in-frame clones, some missing. The data show about 48,000 clones, 80% to 90% seen once. The record originates from a study of T cell responses to AZD1222 COVID-19 vaccine. The J segment lost 0 bases and the V segment lost 4 bases, leaving 5 bases of the junction unmatched. Germline V gives CDR1 SGHNT, CDR2 YYREEE (reference sequence). CDR3 length: 16 residues. Timing groups of about 4 and about 12 weeks for second doses were pooled. The material was peripheral blood, obtained 28 days after the second AZD1222 dose. V and J are TRBV5-4 and TRBJ1-4; 8 bases align to TRBD1. The receptor comes from an adult who received the AZD1222 COVID-19 vaccine. In nucleotides, the CDR3 is TGTGCCAGCAGCGCCACAGGGGGGCCAACTAATGAAAAACTGTTTTTT. This codes for CASSATGGPTNEKLFF.